A selection of T cell receptor beta chains follows, all from one sample in a study of shared clonotypes between healthy human individuals. Libraries were prepared by immunoSEQ multiplex PCR; TCRdb keeps only in-frame clonotypes and omits some of them. The profile covers about 2.4 million clones, with more than 85% appearing a single time and roughly 0.39% taken by the ten largest. The sequenced sample consisted of naive CD4+ T cells from PBMCs. These receptors all come from a young man in good health. Some clones in this sample may be carry-over from other donors' samples. CDR3s include the opening cysteine and the closing phenylalanine or tryptophan. A D gene is named only where the DNA matches it firmly. Not every row has a clone size; where given, it reads once, few, many or a size class.

>once|NA|TRBJ1-5|TRBV2
CASTYGDGSNQPQHF
TGTGCCAGCACATATGGGGACGGGAGCAATCAGCCCCAGCATTTT
>NA|NA|TRBJ2-7|TRBV28
CASRPWEGQGGSHEQYF
TGTGCCAGCAGACCATGGGAGGGACAAGGGGGCTCCCACGAGCAGTACTTC
>NA|TRBD1|TRBJ1-4|TRBV27
CASSGGQGAANEKLFF
TGTGCCAGCAGTGGGGGACAGGGGGCGGCTAATGAAAAACTGTTTTTT
>NA|NA|TRBJ2-1|TRBV5-4
CASSFAGIYNEQFF
TGTGCCAGCAGCTTCGCGGGAATCTACAATGAGCAGTTCTTC
>NA|TRBD2|TRBJ2-2|TRBV28
CASIGGRGTGELFF
TGTGCCAGCATCGGCGGGAGGGGCACCGGGGAGCTGTTTTTT
>once|TRBD1|TRBJ2-1|TRBV18
CASSSGTDHNEQFF
TGTGCCAGCTCATCCGGGACAGACCACAATGAGCAGTTCTTC
>NA|NA|TRBJ2-7|TRBV7-2
CASSFTPARSSYEQYF
TGTGCCAGCAGCTTTACGCCTGCCCGGAGCTCCTACGAGCAGTACTTC
>NA|TRBD1|TRBJ2-1|TRBV5-4
CASIQDHRGEQFF
TGTGCCAGCATCCAGGACCACAGGGGCGAGCAGTTCTTC
>NA|NA|TRBJ1-5|TRBV6-6
CASTLDGLSTAQHF
TGTGCCAGCACCCTGGACGGTCTATCGACGGCCCAGCATTTT
>NA|NA|TRBJ1-5|TRBV18
CASSPINSLYSNQPQHF
TGTGCCAGCTCACCAATTAACAGCTTGTATAGCAATCAGCCCCAGCATTTT
>NA|NA|TRBJ1-2|TRBV7-2
CASRVAGGGYGYTF
TGTGCCAGCAGAGTGGCGGGTGGTGGCTATGGCTACACCTTC
>NA|TRBD2|TRBJ2-3|TRBV6-1
CASSEAGSGTSGRDTQYF
TGTGCCAGCAGTGAAGCGGGTTCCGGGACTAGCGGTAGGGATACGCAGTATTTT
>NA|NA|TRBJ1-4|TRBV4-2
CASSPTRASQNEKLFF
TGTGCCAGCAGCCCGACCCGGGCCAGCCAAAATGAAAAACTGTTTTTT
>NA|NA|TRBJ1-1|TRBV23-1
CASSQNLADTEAFF
TGCGCCAGCAGCCAAAATCTAGCGGACACTGAAGCTTTCTTT
>once|NA|TRBJ2-1|TRBV11-2
CASSFGSSYNEQFF
TGTGCCAGCAGCTTCGGGAGCTCCTACAATGAGCAGTTCTTC
>NA|NA|TRBJ1-1|TRBV19
CASSMGRMNTEAFF
TGTGCCAGTAGTATGGGACGGATGAACACTGAAGCTTTCTTT